This T cell receptor (beta chain) derives from a study of early T cells in non-severe SARS-CoV-2 infection. Background on the study: Sequencing of bulk RNA from unsorted whole blood was done, without chain pairing.

This clonotype was detected a few times. As yet, its antigen is unknown. With V trimmed by 6 bases and J by 5 bases, 6 bases remained unmatched. The CDR3 consists of 12 residues. Germline assignment: CDR1 SQVTM and CDR2 ANQGSEA. Whole-study findings and limits: Missing private and CD4 specificities, VDJdb matching favored anti-spike CD8 responses.

Unique molecular identifiers were added to individual cDNA molecules. MiXCR, run by TCRdb on the 5' RACE reads, gives a single entry per CDR3 protein. The sample lists more than 80,000 distinct CDR3 sequences, approximately 13% seen once, with about 1.4% in the top ten. This receptor was identified in an adult who was a healthcare worker with PCR-confirmed SARS-CoV-2 infection or an uninfected control (not recorded which). The specimen sequenced was whole blood. The chain employs TRBV29-1 and TRBJ2-5; 7 nucleotides align to TRBD2. In nucleotides, the CDR3 is TGCAGCGTAGACCAGGGAGGGGAGACCCAGTACTTC. The encoded protein is CSVDQGGETQYF.